The clone carrying this T cell receptor (beta chain) was counted ten times or more. The antigen remains undetermined. Germline V gene lookup returns CDR1 MRHNA and CDR2 SNTAGT. Trimming took off 3 bases at V and 7 bases at J, with 13 bases between the two ends. The CDR3 consists of 14 residues. The data derive from a study of T-cell reconstitution after alpha-beta-depleted transplantation in children. Study-level points and caveats: Approximately two months post-transplant, alpha-beta T cells reportedly originated from several hundred expanded graft clones. Surviving thymic progenitors and recipient T cells were the source of high TCRbeta diversity at day 60 in some patients. One year post-transplant, T-cell counts and diversity were largely derived from T cells produced anew.

A library of TCRbeta sequences, prepared with unique molecular identifiers, was generated. TCRdb called the PCR reads again in MiXCR, with one record for every CDR3 protein. The data contain around 700,000 distinct CDR3 sequences, around 13% of them seen just once; the ten biggest clones take up 0.79%. The rearrangement links TRBV6-4 to TRBJ1-5; weak D call: TRBD1 (5 bases). This receptor was obtained from a girl aged 2 to 9 with congenital amegakaryocytic thrombocytopenia, due to receive a stem cell transplant. This specimen was PBMCs, taken before TCRalphabeta/CD19-depleted stem cell transplant. The CDR3 here is CASSEEGSGQPQHF. CDR3 DNA sequence: TGTGCCAGCAGTGAGGAGGGGAGCGGGCAGCCCCAGCATTTT.